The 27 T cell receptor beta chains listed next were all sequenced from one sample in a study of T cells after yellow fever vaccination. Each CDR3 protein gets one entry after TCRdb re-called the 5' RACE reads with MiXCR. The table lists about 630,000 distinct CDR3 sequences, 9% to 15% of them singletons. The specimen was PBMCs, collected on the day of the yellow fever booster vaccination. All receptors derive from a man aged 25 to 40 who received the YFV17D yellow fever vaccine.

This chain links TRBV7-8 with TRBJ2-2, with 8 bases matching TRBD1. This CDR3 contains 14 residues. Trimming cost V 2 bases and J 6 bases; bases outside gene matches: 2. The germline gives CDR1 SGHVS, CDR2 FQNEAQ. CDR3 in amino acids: CASSLSRGPGELFF. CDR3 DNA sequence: TGTGCCAGCAGCTTATCCAGGGGGCCCGGGGAGCTGTTTTTT.

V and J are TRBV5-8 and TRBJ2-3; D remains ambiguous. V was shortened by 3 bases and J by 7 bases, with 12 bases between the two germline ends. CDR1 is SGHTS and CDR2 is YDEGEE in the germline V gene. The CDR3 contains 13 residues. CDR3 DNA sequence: TGTGCCAGCAGCTCTTCCCCCAGGAATACGCAGTATTTT. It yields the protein CASSSSPRNTQYF.

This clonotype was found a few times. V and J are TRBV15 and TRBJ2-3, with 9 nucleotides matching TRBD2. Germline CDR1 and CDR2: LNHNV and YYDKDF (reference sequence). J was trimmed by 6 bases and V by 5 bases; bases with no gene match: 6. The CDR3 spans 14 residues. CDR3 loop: CATSLAGFRDTQYF. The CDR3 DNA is TGTGCCACCAGCCTAGCGGGATTCCGGGATACGCAGTATTTT.

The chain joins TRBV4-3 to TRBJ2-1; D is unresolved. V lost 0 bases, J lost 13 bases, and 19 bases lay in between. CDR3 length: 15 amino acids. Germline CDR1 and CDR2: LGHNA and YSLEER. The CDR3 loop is CASSQDPTELSAQFF. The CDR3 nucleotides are TGCGCCAGCAGCCAAGACCCCACTGAGCTCTCTGCCCAGTTCTTC.

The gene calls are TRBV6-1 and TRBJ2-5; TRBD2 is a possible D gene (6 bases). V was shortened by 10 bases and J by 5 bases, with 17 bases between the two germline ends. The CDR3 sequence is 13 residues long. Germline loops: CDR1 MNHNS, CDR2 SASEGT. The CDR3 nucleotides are TGTGCCACCCGGGAAGGAGGGGTGGAGACCCAGTACTTC. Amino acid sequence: CATREGGVETQYF.

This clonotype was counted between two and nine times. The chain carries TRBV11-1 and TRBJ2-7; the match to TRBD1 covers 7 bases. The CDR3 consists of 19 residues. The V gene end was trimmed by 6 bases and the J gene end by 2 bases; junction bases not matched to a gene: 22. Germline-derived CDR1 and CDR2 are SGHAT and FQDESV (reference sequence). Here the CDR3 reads CASSSNDRPRTGRTYEQYF. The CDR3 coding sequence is TGTGCCAGCAGTAGTAATGACCGCCCTAGGACAGGCCGAACCTACGAGCAGTACTTC.

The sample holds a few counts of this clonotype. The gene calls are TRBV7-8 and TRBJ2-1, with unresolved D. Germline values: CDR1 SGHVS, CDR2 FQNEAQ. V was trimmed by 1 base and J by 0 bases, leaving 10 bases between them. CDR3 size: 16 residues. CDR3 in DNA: TGTGCCAGCAGCTTAGTTGGGTCCCCCTCCTACAATGAGCAGTTCTTC. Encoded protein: CASSLVGSPSYNEQFF.

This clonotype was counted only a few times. The CDR3 nucleotides are TGTGCCAGCAGCCACTATACAGGACGGCTCAATGAGCAGTTCTTC. Translated: CASSHYTGRLNEQFF. V is TRBV14 and J is TRBJ2-1; possibly TRBD1 for D (5 bases). Trimming pared 3 bases from V and 6 bases from J, leaving 15 bases between. This CDR3 spans 15 amino acids. Germline V gene sequence: CDR1 SGHDN, CDR2 FVKESK.

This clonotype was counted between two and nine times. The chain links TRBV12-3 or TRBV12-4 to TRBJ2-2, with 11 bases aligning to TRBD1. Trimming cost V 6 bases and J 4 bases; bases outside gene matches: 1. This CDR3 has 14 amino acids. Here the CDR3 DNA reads TGTGCCAGCAGAGGGACAGGGGGCACCGGGGAGCTGTTTTTT. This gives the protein CASRGTGGTGELFF.

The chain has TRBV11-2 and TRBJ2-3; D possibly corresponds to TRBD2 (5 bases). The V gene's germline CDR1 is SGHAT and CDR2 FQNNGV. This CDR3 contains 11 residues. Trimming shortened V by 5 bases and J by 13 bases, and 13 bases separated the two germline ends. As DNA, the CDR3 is TGTGCCAGCAGCCCCGGGGTAGCTGAGTATTTT. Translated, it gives CASSPGVAEYF.

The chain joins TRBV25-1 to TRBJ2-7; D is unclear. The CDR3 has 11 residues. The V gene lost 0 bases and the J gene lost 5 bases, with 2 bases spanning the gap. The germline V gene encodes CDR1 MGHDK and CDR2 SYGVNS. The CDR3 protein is CASSEYHEQYF. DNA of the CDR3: TGTGCCAGCAGTGAATATCACGAGCAGTACTTC.

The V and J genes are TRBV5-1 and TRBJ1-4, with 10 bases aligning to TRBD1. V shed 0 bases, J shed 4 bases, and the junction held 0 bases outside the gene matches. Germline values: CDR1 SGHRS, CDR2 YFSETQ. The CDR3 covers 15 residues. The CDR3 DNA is TGCGCCAGCAGCTTGGGGACAGGGGGTAATGAAAAACTGTTTTTT. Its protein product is CASSLGTGGNEKLFF.

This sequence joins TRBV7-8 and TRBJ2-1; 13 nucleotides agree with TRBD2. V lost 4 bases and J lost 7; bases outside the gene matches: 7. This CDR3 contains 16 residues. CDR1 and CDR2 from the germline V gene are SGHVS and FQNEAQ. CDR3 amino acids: CASSSTRTSGSNEQFF. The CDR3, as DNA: TGTGCCAGCAGCTCCACCCGGACTAGCGGGAGTAATGAGCAGTTCTTC.

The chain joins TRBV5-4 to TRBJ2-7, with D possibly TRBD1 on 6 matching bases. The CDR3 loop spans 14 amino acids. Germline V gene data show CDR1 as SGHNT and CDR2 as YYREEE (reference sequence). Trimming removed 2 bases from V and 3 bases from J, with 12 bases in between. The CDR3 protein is CASSLKTGVYEQYF. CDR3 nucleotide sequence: TGTGCCAGCAGCTTAAAGACAGGAGTCTACGAGCAGTACTTC.

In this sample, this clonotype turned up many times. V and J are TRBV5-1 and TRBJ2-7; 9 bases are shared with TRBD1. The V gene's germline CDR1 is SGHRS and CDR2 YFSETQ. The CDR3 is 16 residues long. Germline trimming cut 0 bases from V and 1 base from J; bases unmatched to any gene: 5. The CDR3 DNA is TGCGCCAGCAGCTTGGATGGGACAGGGTCTTCCTACGAGCAGTACTTC. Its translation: CASSLDGTGSSYEQYF.

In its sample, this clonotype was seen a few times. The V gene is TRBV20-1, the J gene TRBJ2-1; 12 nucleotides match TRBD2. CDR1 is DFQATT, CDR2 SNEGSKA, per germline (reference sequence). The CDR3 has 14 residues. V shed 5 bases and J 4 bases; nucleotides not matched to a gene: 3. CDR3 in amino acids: CSALGLAGYNEQFF. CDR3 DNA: TGCAGTGCTCTCGGACTAGCGGGGTACAATGAGCAGTTCTTC.

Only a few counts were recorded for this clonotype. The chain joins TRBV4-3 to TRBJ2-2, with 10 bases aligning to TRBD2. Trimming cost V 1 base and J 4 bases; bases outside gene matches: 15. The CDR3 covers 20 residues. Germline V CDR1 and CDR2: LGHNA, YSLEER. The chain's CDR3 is CASSQGRASGSLGGTGELFF. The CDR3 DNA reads TGCGCCAGCAGCCAAGGACGGGCTAGCGGGAGTTTGGGTGGCACCGGGGAGCTGTTTTTT.

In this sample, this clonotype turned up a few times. CDR3 amino acids: CASSPHRGRNNSPLHF. CDR3 sequence (DNA): TGTGCCAGCAGCCCCCACCGCGGCAGAAATAATTCACCCCTCCACTTT. This rearrangement joins TRBV7-2 to TRBJ1-6; D is unclear. The CDR3 covers 16 residues. V shed 5 bases and J shed 5 bases, with 16 bases lying between them. CDR1 and CDR2 (germline): SGHTA, FQGNSA.

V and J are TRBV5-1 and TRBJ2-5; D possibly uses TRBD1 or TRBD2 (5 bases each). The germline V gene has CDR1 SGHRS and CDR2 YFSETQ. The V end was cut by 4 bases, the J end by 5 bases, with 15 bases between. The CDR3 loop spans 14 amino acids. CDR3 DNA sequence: TGCGCCAGCAGCAAAAGGGGACCCTGGGAGACCCAGTACTTC. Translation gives CASSKRGPWETQYF.

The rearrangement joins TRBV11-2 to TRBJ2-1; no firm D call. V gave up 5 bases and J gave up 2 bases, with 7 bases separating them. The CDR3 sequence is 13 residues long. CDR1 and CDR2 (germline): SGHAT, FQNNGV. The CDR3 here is CASSREPYNEQFF. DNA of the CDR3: TGTGCCAGCAGCCGCGAACCCTACAATGAGCAGTTCTTC.

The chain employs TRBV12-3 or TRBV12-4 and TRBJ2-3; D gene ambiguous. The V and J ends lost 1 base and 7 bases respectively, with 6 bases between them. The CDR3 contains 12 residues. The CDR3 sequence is CASSLERNTQYF. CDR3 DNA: TGTGCCAGCAGTTTAGAGCGAAATACGCAGTATTTT.

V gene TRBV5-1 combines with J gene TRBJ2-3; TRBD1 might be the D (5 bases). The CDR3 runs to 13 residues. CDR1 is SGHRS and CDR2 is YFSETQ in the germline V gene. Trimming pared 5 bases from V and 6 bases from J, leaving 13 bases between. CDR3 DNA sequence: TGCGCCAGCAGGGAGCAGGGTCCCGATACGCAGTATTTT. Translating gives CASREQGPDTQYF.

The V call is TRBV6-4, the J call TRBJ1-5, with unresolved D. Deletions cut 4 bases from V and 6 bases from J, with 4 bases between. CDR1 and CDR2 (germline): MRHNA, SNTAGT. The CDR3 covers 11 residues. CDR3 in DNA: TGTGCCAGCAGTGCGATTCAGCCCCAGCATTTT. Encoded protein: CASSAIQPQHF.

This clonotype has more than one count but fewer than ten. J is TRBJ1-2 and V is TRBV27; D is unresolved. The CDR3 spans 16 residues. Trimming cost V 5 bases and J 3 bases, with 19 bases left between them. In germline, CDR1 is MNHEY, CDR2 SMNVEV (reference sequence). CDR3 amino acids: CASSVLGSSGYYGYTF. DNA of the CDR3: TGTGCCAGCAGTGTATTGGGTTCCAGCGGGTACTATGGCTACACCTTC.

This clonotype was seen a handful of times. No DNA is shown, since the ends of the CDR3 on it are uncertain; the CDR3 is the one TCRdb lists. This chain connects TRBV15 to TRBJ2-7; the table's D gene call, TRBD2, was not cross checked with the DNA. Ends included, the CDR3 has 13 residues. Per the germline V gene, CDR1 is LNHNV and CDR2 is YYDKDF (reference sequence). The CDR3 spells CATSSTSTSGRYF.

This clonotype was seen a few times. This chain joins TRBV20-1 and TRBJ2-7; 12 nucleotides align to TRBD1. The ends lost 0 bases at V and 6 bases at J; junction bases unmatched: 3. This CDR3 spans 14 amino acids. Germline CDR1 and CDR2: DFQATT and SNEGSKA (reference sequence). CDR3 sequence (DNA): TGCAGTGCTAGAGACGGGACAGGGGGCCTCGAGCAGTACTTC. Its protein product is CSARDGTGGLEQYF.

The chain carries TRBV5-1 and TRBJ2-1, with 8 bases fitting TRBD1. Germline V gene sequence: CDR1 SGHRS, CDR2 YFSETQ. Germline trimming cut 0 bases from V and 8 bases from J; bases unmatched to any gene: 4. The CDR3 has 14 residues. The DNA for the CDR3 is TGCGCCAGCAGCTTGGGGACAGGGCAGGATGAGCAGTTCTTC. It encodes CASSLGTGQDEQFF.